The clone carrying this T cell receptor beta chain was counted at least ten times. As yet, its antigen is unknown. The length of the CDR3 is 14 residues. Germline CDR1 SNHLY, CDR2 FYNNEI. Trimming cost V 6 bases and J 4 bases; bases outside gene matches: 7. According to the study, genomic DNA was the template for TCR beta VDJ and CDR3 profiling. MiXCR, applied by TCRdb to the reads, yields one record per CDR3 protein. The sample records 150,000 to 200,000 distinct CDR3 sequences, 47% being singletons. This sample is drawn from a study of CD8+CD57+ T cells in acquired aplastic anemia. For sequencing, patients were chosen who had shown expansion of CD8+CD57+ cells by flow cytometry. Acquired aplastic anemia of severe grade affected all patients. The study, taken as a whole, reports: No significant difference in CD8+ Simpson's diversity was found between patients and controls. It was found that more than 25 CD8+ CDR3 sequences were shared between patients and controls.

The V gene is TRBV2, the J gene TRBJ1-2; 8 bases are a match to TRBD1. The sequencing input was sorted CD4+, CD8+, or CD8+CD57+ T cells (not recorded which) from PBMCs. This clonotype was obtained from a human donor with aplastic anemia. CDR3 sequence reads: CASSAGGALYGYTF. The CDR3 DNA sequence: TGTGCCAGCAGCGCAGGGGGCGCTCTCTATGGCTACACCTTC. Supplemented by reference TRBV2 and TRBJ1-2, the full variable domain reads EPEVTQTPSHQVTQMGQEVILRCVPISNHLYFYWYRQILGQKVEFLVSFYNNEISEKSEIFDDQFSVERPDGSNFTLKIRSTKLEDSAMYFCASSAGGALYGYTFGSGTRLTVV.